These 26 T cell receptor delta chains came from one sample sequenced in a study of γδ T cells in repeated Plasmodium falciparum infection. Bulk repertoires came from Vgamma9/Vdelta2+ or Vdelta2-negative gammadelta T cells flow-sorted from PBMC. TCRdb re-called the multiplex PCR reads via CATT. The sample contains 85,000 to 90,000 delta-chain clones, over 1.3% of which appear only once. The material sequenced was gamma-delta T cells from blood. Receptors originate from a pool of human donors (malaria-infected and uninfected, not separated).

This clone was recorded a few times. A far larger clone differs by one base, so this is likely a read error. The same CDR3 also results from other DNA sequences found in this sample. The chain has TRDV1 and TRDJ1; 8 nucleotides line up with TRDD3. There are 19 residues in the CDR3. Germline V gives CDR1 TSWWSYY, CDR2 QGS. CDR3 DNA: TGTGCCCTTGGGGAGCTGACTTCCTTCAGGGGGATATACGCCGATAAACTCATCTTT. Translated: CALGELTSFRGIYADKLIF.

At least ten counts were recorded for this clone. The genes are TRDV2 and TRDJ2, with TRDD3 matching over 7 bases. The CDR3 runs to 19 residues. Trimming took 0 bases from V and 1 from J; bases not matched to a gene: 13. CDR1 and CDR2 (germline): GEAIGNYY, EKD. The CDR3 here is CACDTVGGKPEILTAQLFF. Written as DNA, the CDR3 is TGTGCCTGTGACACCGTTGGGGGAAAACCTGAAATTTTGACAGCACAACTCTTCTTT.

Concerning this clone itself: A far larger clone lies a single base away; this is likely a read error. The sample carries other DNA sequences with the same CDR3. V usage is TRDV2 and J usage is TRDJ1, with TRDD3 matching over 8 bases. TCRdb supplies no J gene; here it was assigned by aligning the nucleotide sequence to germline. The length of the CDR3 is 16 residues. The germline V gene has CDR1 GEAIGNYY and CDR2 EKD. Trimming cost V 1 base and J 0 bases; bases outside gene matches: 6. DNA of the CDR3: TGTGCCTGTGACACGCTGGGGGAGAAATACACCGATAAACTCATCTTT. As protein: CACDTLGEKYTDKLIF.

In its sample, this clone was seen many times. One base separates it from a far larger clone, so it is likely a read error. This specimen includes other DNA sequences encoding the same CDR3. This sequence joins TRDV2 and TRDJ1, with 11 bases aligning to TRDD3. With 4 bases clipped from V and 6 bases from J, the junction kept 27 bases outside the gene matches. This CDR3 is built from 21 residues. Germline CDR1 reads GEAIGNYY; CDR2 reads EKD. The chain's CDR3 is CACDIIGGSPGGYFKGHKLIF. In nucleotides, the CDR3 is TGTGCCTGTGATATAATAGGCGGCTCGCCTGGGGGATACTTCAAGGGGCATAAACTCATCTTT.

This clone occurred a few times. TCRdb assigns this DNA the protein of a much larger clone, which departs from its translation at residue 9; this likely reflects a read error, and the protein shown comes from translating the DNA. The J gene is TRDJ1, the V gene TRDV1, with unresolved D. TCRdb supplies no J gene; here it was assigned by aligning the nucleotide sequence to germline. The V gene's germline CDR1 is TSWWSYY and CDR2 QGS. The V end was cut by 0 bases, the J end by 0 bases, with 14 bases between. This CDR3 is built from 17 residues. The CDR3 DNA follows: TGTGCTCTTGGGGAACTAGACCTCCGGTTATACACCGATAAACTCATCTTT. Translation gives CALGELDLRLYTDKLIF.

Concerning this clone: TCRdb's protein for this DNA is that of a much larger clone and differs from the translation at residue 3, likely a read error; the protein shown is the DNA translation. The chain links TRDV2 to TRDJ1; 7 bases agree with TRDD3. No J segment appears in TCRdb, so it was assigned here by matching the sequence to germline. V lost 9 bases, J lost 0 bases, and 27 bases stayed unmatched. CDR3 length equals 20 residues. The germline CDR1 and CDR2 sequences are GEAIGNYY and EKD. The CDR3 DNA follows: TGTGCCCGTGCCACCGTCGCCTTACTGGGGTCCCATCCCCACACCGATAAACTCATCTTT. Amino acid sequence: CARATVALLGSHPHTDKLIF.

Points on this clone: This likely came from a read error, as a far larger clone is one base away. In the same sample, other DNA sequences code for this CDR3. This chain joins TRDV2 and TRDJ1; D unclear. TCRdb is silent on the J gene; assignment here came from matching the DNA to germline. CDR1 is GEAIGNYY, CDR2 EKD, per germline. This CDR3 is built from 16 residues. The CDR3 protein is CACDTLGARYTDKLIF. In nucleotides, the CDR3 is TGTGCCTGCGACACTTTAGGGGCCCGTTACACCGATAAACTCATCTTT.

Concerning this clone: The protein given by TCRdb reflects a much larger clone and differs at residue 12 from this DNA's translation, likely from a read error; the protein shown is the DNA's translation. The V call is TRDV1, the J call TRDJ1, with a weak D call TRDD2 (8 bases). Germline matching of the DNA provided the J gene here, since TCRdb leaves it blank. Trimming left V 4 bases short and J 7 bases short, with 43 bases between. CDR1 and CDR2 (germline): TSWWSYY, QGS. CDR3 length equals 23 residues. CDR3: CALGAFFLRVMEDTPGVDGKLIF. CDR3 coding DNA: TGTGCTCTTGGGGCTTTCTTCCTACGTGTCATGGAGGATACGCCAGGGGTTGATGGTAAACTCATCTTT.

Comment on this clone: TCRdb pairs this DNA with a much larger clone's protein that differs at residue 16, likely a read error; the protein shown was translated from the DNA. This chain connects TRDV2 to TRDJ1, with TRDD3 matching 7 bases. TCRdb offers no J gene call, so here the DNA was matched to germline to obtain one. The J segment lost 7 bases and the V segment lost 1 base, leaving 35 bases of the junction unmatched. Germline loops: CDR1 GEAIGNYY, CDR2 EKD. The CDR3 runs 23 residues. The CDR3 DNA reads as TGTGCCTGTGACACTGTCATTCTCACTACCTCGCGTACTGGGGACCTTAGTAGGGGTAAACTCATCTTT. It specifies CACDTVILTTSRTGDLSRGKLIF.

This clone was seen a handful of times. Only one base separates this from a far larger clonotype, so it likely reflects a read error. This sample includes further DNA sequences coding for the same CDR3. The chain joins TRDV1 to TRDJ2; unclear D gene. Germline V lookup: CDR1 TSWWSYY, CDR2 QGS. The CDR3 is made up of 14 amino acids. V was trimmed by 6 bases and J by 8 bases, leaving 16 bases between them. The CDR3 loop reads CALGENALEAQLFF. CDR3 nucleotides: TGTGCTCTTGGAGAAAATGCCCTGGAGGCACAACTCTTCTTT.

This clone was picked up a small number of times. This DNA's translation differs at residue 4 from TCRdb's protein, which comes from a much larger clone; a read error is likely, and the protein shown is translated from the DNA. The gene calls are TRDV1 and TRDJ1; 11 nucleotides match TRDD3. The J gene, not given by TCRdb, was assigned here from a germline match of the nucleotide sequence. This CDR3 is 25 amino acids long. Germline CDR1 reads TSWWSYY; CDR2 reads QGS. CDR3 in amino acids: CALEELGLPEKHIPLGDMYTDKLIF. The DNA of the CDR3 is TGTGCTCTTGAGGAACTAGGACTTCCGGAAAAACACATCCCACTGGGGGATATGTACACCGATAAACTCATCTTT.

This clone was seen only a few times. TCRdb attributes to this sequence the protein of a much larger clone, which differs from the DNA translation at residue 11; a read error is likely, and the protein displayed is translated from the DNA. The chain uses TRDV2 and TRDJ1, with 11 bases aligning to TRDD3. TCRdb is silent on the J gene; assignment here came from matching the DNA to germline. V lost 2 bases, J lost 1 base, and 8 bases stayed unmatched. Germline-derived CDR1 and CDR2 are GEAIGNYY and EKD. The CDR3 is 17 residues long. The CDR3 coding sequence is TGTGCCTGTGACAGTTTACTGGGGGATATATTCACCGATAAACTCATCTTT. Its protein product is CACDSLLGDIFTDKLIF.

Notes on this clone: This probably arose from a read error, given a far larger clone one base away. Distinct nucleotide sequences in the sample also encode this CDR3. CDR3 sequence reads: CALGDTYLRGTRPYTDKLIF. DNA for the CDR3: TGTGCTCTTGGGGATACCTATCTCAGGGGGACCCGTCCGTACACCGATAAACTCATCTTT. The chain recombines TRDV1 with TRDJ1, with D possibly being TRDD3 (6 bases). Trimming cost V 3 bases and J 0 bases, with 26 bases left between them. The germline gives CDR1 TSWWSYY, CDR2 QGS. This CDR3 is built from 20 residues.

Regarding this clone: The TCRdb protein comes from a much larger clone and disagrees with this DNA's translation at residue 5, likely due to a read error; the protein given here is derived from the DNA. The CDR3 DNA follows: TGTGCCTGTGACCCCCTGCCTCCTGGGGGATACGGAAGCACCGATAAACTCATCTTT. Its protein product is CACDPLPPGGYGSTDKLIF. V gene TRDV2 combines with J gene TRDJ1, with 12 bases matching TRDD3. Matching the DNA to germline supplied the J gene, which TCRdb does not give. Trimming removed 3 bases from V and 1 base from J; junction bases left unmatched: 14. The CDR3 is 19 amino acids. In germline, CDR1 is GEAIGNYY, CDR2 EKD.

Regarding this clone: The protein that TCRdb holds for this DNA derives from a much larger clone and differs from the translated DNA at residue 14, which likely indicates a read error; the protein shown here is translated from the DNA. The gene calls are TRDV2 and TRDJ3; 9 bases line up with TRDD3. The germline gives CDR1 GEAIGNYY, CDR2 EKD. The CDR3 length is 22 residues. V lost 0 bases to trimming and J lost 2 bases; unmatched junction nucleotides: 16. For the CDR3, the DNA is TGTGCCTGTGACACCGTTACGATAGGGGATACGCAAGGGCCCTGGGACACCCGACAGATGTTTTTC. Amino acids: CACDTVTIGDTQGPWDTRQMFF.

Concerning this clone itself: Only one base separates this from a far larger clonotype, so it likely reflects a read error. Distinct nucleotide sequences in the sample also encode this CDR3. The chain recombines TRDV2 with TRDJ1; D not resolved. TCRdb carries no J gene annotation; the J gene was assigned here by matching the DNA with germline. The length of the CDR3 is 16 residues. Per germline, CDR1 GEAIGNYY and CDR2 EKD. The CDR3 region has the DNA TGTGCCTGTGACGCTCTATATACCTTGTACACTGATAAACTCATCTTT. Translation gives CACDALYTLYTDKLIF.

This clone was found many times. The protein held in TCRdb is that of a much larger clone and does not match this DNA's translation at residue 9, likely because of a read error; the protein shown is translated from the DNA. The chain couples TRDV1 to TRDJ1, with 10 bases aligning to TRDD3. TCRdb is silent on the J gene; assignment here came from matching the DNA to germline. The germline gives CDR1 TSWWSYY, CDR2 QGS. This CDR3 is built from 21 residues. The V and J ends lost 0 bases and 6 bases, in that order; junction bases with no gene match: 22. The CDR3 here is CALGELCGRLGDIGRGHKLIF. CDR3 DNA: TGTGCTCTTGGGGAACTATGTGGGCGCCTGGGGGATATAGGGCGGGGGCATAAACTCATCTTT.

On this clone itself: The amino acid sequence in TCRdb belongs to a much larger clone and departs from this DNA's translation at residue 3, likely a sequencing read error; the sequence shown is translated from the DNA. The chain uses TRDV2 and TRDJ1; 9 bases line up with TRDD3. Germline V gene data show CDR1 as GEAIGNYY and CDR2 as EKD. This CDR3 spans 17 amino acids. DNA of the CDR3: TGTGCCTGGGACATGGTAGGGGATACGCGATTCACCGATAAACTCATCTTT. Amino acids: CAWDMVGDTRFTDKLIF.

With regard to this clone: TCRdb lists the protein of a much larger clone for this DNA, which differs at residues 3 and 9, so this is likely a read error; the protein given here is translated from the DNA itself. The rearrangement uses TRDV3 and TRDJ2; D gene ambiguous. This CDR3 region has 15 residues. Germline V CDR1 and CDR2: TVYSNPD, GDNSRS (reference sequence). V was pared by 5 bases and J by 3 bases, with 19 bases between. CDR3 sequence: CALTFPTSVTAQLFF. CDR3 nucleotides: TGTGCCCTTACATTTCCCACCTCGGTGACAGCACAACTCTTCTTT.

This clone was picked up a small number of times. This DNA's translation differs at residue 15 from TCRdb's protein, which comes from a much larger clone; a read error is likely, and the protein shown is translated from the DNA. V is TRDV2 and J is TRDJ1, with TRDD3 matching 12 bases. The J gene was missing in TCRdb and was found by matching the end of the DNA to germline. The germline gives CDR1 GEAIGNYY, CDR2 EKD. J lost 7 bases, V lost 3 bases, and 26 bases had no gene match. CDR3 length equals 21 residues. The CDR3 sequence is CACDDAFYTGGYSPLSPKLIF. The CDR3 DNA sequence: TGTGCCTGTGACGACGCATTCTATACTGGGGGATACAGCCCCTTGTCTCCTAAACTCATCTTT.

On this clone itself: TCRdb's entry gives the protein of a much larger clone, which mismatches this DNA's translation at residue 6, likely from a read error; the protein reported here is translated from the DNA. The chain joins TRDV2 to TRDJ1; D unresolved. As TCRdb names no J gene, one was assigned here on the basis of a DNA match to germline. V lost 3 bases to trimming and J lost 1 base, with 11 bases between them. This CDR3 has 14 residues. Germline V gene data show CDR1 as GEAIGNYY and CDR2 as EKD. For the CDR3, the DNA is TGTGCCTGTGACGGGGTTAGTGCCACCGATAAACTCATCTTT. Protein product: CACDGVSATDKLIF.

As for this clone: A far larger clone is only one base removed, so a read error is likely. Other DNA variants within this sample encode the same CDR3. The CDR3 DNA is TGTGCTCTTGGTTCTATCTTACCTCTCTGGGGGATAACGAAGCAACTCATCTTC. Translation: CALGSILPLWGITKQLIF. The chain links TRDV1 to TRDJ1; 10 bases match TRDD3. This CDR3 region has 18 residues. CDR1 TSWWSYY and CDR2 QGS come from the germline V gene.

This clone has more than one count but fewer than ten. A read error is likely here: a far larger clone is one base away. The sample carries other DNA sequences with the same CDR3. This chain uses TRDV1 with TRDJ1; 11 nucleotides line up with TRDD3. TCRdb is silent on the J gene; assignment here came from matching the DNA to germline. The germline gives CDR1 TSWWSYY, CDR2 QGS. The trim removed 1 base at V and 2 bases at J, leaving 18 bases unmatched. The CDR3 runs 21 residues. The CDR3 DNA reads TGTGCTCTTGGGGAACAGGCCTTCAATTGGCTGCTGGGGGATACAACCGATAAACTCATCTTT. It specifies CALGEQAFNWLLGDTTDKLIF.

There are many counts of this clone. The V gene is TRDV1, the J gene TRDJ1; TRDD3 matches 9 bases. CDR1 is TSWWSYY, CDR2 QGS, per germline. The CDR3 has 23 residues. The J segment lost 1 base and the V segment lost 3 bases, leaving 27 bases of the junction unmatched. DNA of the CDR3: TGTGCTCTTGGGGACCCCCCATTCCTAAGGCGAACTGGGGGAACGGGTCCCACCGATAAACTCATCTTT. It encodes CALGDPPFLRRTGGTGPTDKLIF.

This clone was seen only a few times. A far larger clone is one nucleotide away, so this likely arose from a read error. Other DNA sequences in this sample translate to the same CDR3. The V and J genes are TRDV1 and TRDJ1, with TRDD3 identical over 7 bases. TCRdb does not report a J gene; here it was assigned by matching the DNA to germline references. The CDR3 totals 22 residues. Germline values: CDR1 TSWWSYY, CDR2 QGS. Written as DNA, the CDR3 is TGCGCTCTTGGGGTCAAAAGGATCTCTCCCGTACTGGGGATCCGGTACACCGATAAACTCATCTTT. Amino acids: CALGVKRISPVLGIRYTDKLIF.

In this sample, this clone turned up a few times. The TCRdb protein comes from a much larger clone and disagrees with this DNA's translation at residue 21, likely due to a read error; the protein given here is derived from the DNA. The chain employs TRDV1 and TRDJ1, with 8 bases that match TRDD3. Germline V gene lookup returns CDR1 TSWWSYY and CDR2 QGS. CDR3 length: 23 residues. The CDR3 loop is CALGELPYGWGKRLYRNTDKPIF. The CDR3 region has the DNA TGTGCTCTTGGGGAACTTCCCTACGGCTGGGGGAAGCGGCTATATCGAAACACCGATAAACCCATCTTT.